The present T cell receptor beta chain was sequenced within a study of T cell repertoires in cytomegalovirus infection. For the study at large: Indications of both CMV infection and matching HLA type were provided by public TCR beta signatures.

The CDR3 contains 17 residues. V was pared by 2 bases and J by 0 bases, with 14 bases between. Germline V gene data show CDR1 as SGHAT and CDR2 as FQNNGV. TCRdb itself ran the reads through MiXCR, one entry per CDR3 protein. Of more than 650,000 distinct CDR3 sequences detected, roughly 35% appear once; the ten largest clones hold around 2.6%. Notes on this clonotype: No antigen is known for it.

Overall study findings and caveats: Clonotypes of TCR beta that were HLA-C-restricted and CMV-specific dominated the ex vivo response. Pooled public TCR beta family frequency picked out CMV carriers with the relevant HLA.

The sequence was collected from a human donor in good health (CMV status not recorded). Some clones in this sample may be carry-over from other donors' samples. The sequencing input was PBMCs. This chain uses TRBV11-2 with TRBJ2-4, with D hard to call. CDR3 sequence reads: CASSLRRVELAKNIQYF. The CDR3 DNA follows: TGTGCCAGCAGCTTAAGACGGGTGGAACTAGCCAAAAACATTCAGTACTTC.